The next 2 T cell receptor beta chains were all read from a single sample in a study of T cell repertoires in cytomegalovirus infection. Each CDR3 protein gets one entry after TCRdb re-called the reads with MiXCR. The data show tens of thousands of distinct CDR3 sequences, around 3.4% seen once. Sequencing used PBMCs. The source of these receptors is a human donor in good health (CMV status not recorded). Some clones in this sample may be carry-over from other donors' samples.

This clonotype was detected ten times or more. This chain links TRBV7-8 with TRBJ1-2; 7 bases fit TRBD1. The ends lost 5 bases at V and 7 bases at J; junction bases unmatched: 7. The germline gives CDR1 SGHVS, CDR2 FQNEAQ. This CDR3 spans 13 amino acids. The CDR3 spells CASSHLNRGGYTF. CDR3 coding DNA: TGTGCCAGCAGCCACCTAAACAGGGGTGGCTACACCTTC.

The sample holds many counts of this clonotype. This chain links TRBV20-1 with TRBJ1-6, with D perhaps TRBD1 (6 bases). V shed 1 base and J shed 0 bases, with 19 bases lying between them. The CDR3 length is 19 residues. From germline, CDR1 is DFQATT and CDR2 SNEGSKA (reference sequence). CDR3 nucleotides: TGCAGTGCTAGAGCAGGGGCGACAATCTCAAGCTCCTATAATTCACCCCTCCACTTT. Amino acid sequence: CSARAGATISSSYNSPLHF.